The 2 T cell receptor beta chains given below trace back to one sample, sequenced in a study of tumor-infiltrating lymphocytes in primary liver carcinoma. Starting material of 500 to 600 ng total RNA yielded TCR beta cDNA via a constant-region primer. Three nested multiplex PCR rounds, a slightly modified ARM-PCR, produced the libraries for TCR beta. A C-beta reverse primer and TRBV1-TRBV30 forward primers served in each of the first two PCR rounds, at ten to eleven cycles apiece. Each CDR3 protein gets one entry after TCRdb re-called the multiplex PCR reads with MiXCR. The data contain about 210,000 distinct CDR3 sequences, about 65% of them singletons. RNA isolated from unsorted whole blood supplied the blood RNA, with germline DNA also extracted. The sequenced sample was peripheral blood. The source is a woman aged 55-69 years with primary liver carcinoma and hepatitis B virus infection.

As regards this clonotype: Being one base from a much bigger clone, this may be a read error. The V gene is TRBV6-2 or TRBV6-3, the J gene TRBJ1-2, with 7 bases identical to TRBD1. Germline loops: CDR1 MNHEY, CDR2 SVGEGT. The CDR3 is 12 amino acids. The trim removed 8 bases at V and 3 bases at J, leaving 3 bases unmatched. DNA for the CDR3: TGTGCCAGCCCCGACAGGGACTATGGCTACACCTTC. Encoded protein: CASPDRDYGYTF.

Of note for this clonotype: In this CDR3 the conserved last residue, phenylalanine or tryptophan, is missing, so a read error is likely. CDR3: CASSQEAGGPLLYEQFL. Here the CDR3 DNA reads TGTGCCAGCAGCCAAGAAGCGGGAGGGCCACTTCTTTATGAGCAGTTCCTC. The chain recombines TRBV14 with TRBJ2-1, with 10 bases aligning to TRBD2. The germline gives CDR1 SGHDN, CDR2 FVKESK. With V trimmed by 0 bases and J by 8 bases, 10 bases remained unmatched. The CDR3 loop spans 17 amino acids.